These 25 T cell receptor beta chains were all obtained from the same sample, sequenced in a study of cytomegalovirus exposure and HLA in healthy donors. This PCR relied on a set of 60 Vbeta primers and 13 Jbeta primers. The data were produced by immunoSEQ multiplex PCR, yet TCRdb's version contains in-frame clones alone and is incomplete. The top ten hold 6.5% of the sample, which has about 140,000 clones, approximately 72% seen once. The sample consisted of PBMCs. The receptors here all came from an older woman in good health and CMV-seronegative.

The chain links TRBV6-6 to TRBJ1-1, with no clear D. The CDR3 length is 13 residues. V lost 3 bases and J lost 5, with 10 bases in between. The germline gives CDR1 MNHNY, CDR2 SVGAGI (reference sequence). The CDR3 spells CASSYPKETEAFF. In DNA, the CDR3 is TGTGCCAGCAGTTATCCTAAGGAGACTGAAGCTTTCTTT.

The chain couples TRBV19 to TRBJ2-3; D is possibly TRBD2 (5 bases). Germline assignment: CDR1 LNHDA and CDR2 SQIVND (reference sequence). The CDR3 is 15 residues long. V was cut by 3 bases and J by 0 bases, with 10 bases left in between. The CDR3 DNA reads TGTGCCAGTAGTATGGGAAGGACTAGCACAGATACGCAGTATTTT. Amino acid sequence: CASSMGRTSTDTQYF.

The V call is TRBV5-1, the J call TRBJ2-3; 8 bases line up with TRBD2. V lost 6 bases and J lost 6; bases outside the gene matches: 3. Germline V gene lookup returns CDR1 SGHRS and CDR2 YFSETQ. The CDR3 runs to 12 residues. The CDR3 spells CASTSGGDTQYF. The CDR3 bases are TGCGCCAGCACCTCGGGAGGGGATACGCAGTATTTT.

The chain recombines TRBV7-2 with TRBJ2-1, with TRBD2 matching 13 bases. V trimming: 5 bases; J trimming: 8 bases; junction bases outside the gene matches: 6. Germline V gene data show CDR1 as SGHTA and CDR2 as FQGNSA. This CDR3 has 15 residues. CDR3 in DNA: TGTGCCAGCAGCCTAACTAGCGGGGGGGCTGATGAGCAGTTCTTC. As protein: CASSLTSGGADEQFF.

The chain carries TRBV11-3 and TRBJ1-1, with D possibly TRBD1 on 6 matching bases. Germline V CDR1 and CDR2: SGHNT, YENEEA. The V end was cut by 3 bases, the J end by 11 bases, with 16 bases between. This CDR3 has 13 residues. CDR3 protein: CASSLEQGSVAFF. The CDR3 DNA reads as TGTGCCAGCAGCTTGGAACAGGGTAGCGTGGCTTTCTTT.

The sample holds a few counts of this clone. This chain uses TRBV28 with TRBJ2-4; 9 bases fit TRBD1. After removal of 5 bases from V and 1 base from J, the junction contained 3 bases not matched to a gene. There are 15 residues in the CDR3. Germline CDR1 reads MDHEN; CDR2 reads SYDVKM. CDR3 coding DNA: TGTGCCAGCAGTAAACAGGGGGCTGCCAAAAACATTCAGTACTTC. Its translation is CASSKQGAAKNIQYF.

The chain recombines TRBV5-4 with TRBJ1-5; D is unclear. This CDR3 comprises 14 residues. CDR1 and CDR2 (germline): SGHNT, YYREEE (reference sequence). V shed 5 bases and J shed 0 bases, with 9 bases lying between them. CDR3 sequence: CASSRWSSNQPQHF. CDR3 in DNA: TGTGCCAGCAGTCGATGGAGTAGCAATCAGCCCCAGCATTTT.

The V gene is TRBV18, the J gene TRBJ1-3, with D tentatively TRBD1 (5 bases). The CDR3 is 15 residues long. Germline CDR1 reads KGHSH; CDR2 reads LQKENI. V was cut by 2 bases and J by 3 bases, with 11 bases left in between. The CDR3 nucleotides read TGTGCCAGCTCACCAGGCGGGACCTTTGGAAACACCATATATTTT. It specifies CASSPGGTFGNTIYF.

The J gene is TRBJ2-7, the V gene TRBV28; 10 bases agree with TRBD2. The CDR3 consists of 16 residues. Trimming removed 4 bases from V and 7 bases from J; junction bases left unmatched: 13. CDR1 is MDHEN, CDR2 SYDVKM, per germline. This CDR3 reads CASSSTAGGVLREQYF. For the CDR3, the DNA is TGTGCCAGCAGTTCGACAGCGGGGGGGGTATTACGGGAGCAGTACTTC.

The V and J genes are TRBV7-2 and TRBJ1-3, with 7 bases aligning to TRBD1. Germline CDR1 is SGHTA and CDR2 is FQGNSA. Trimming at V came to 4 bases and at J to 4 bases, leaving 13 bases not matched to a gene. The CDR3 loop spans 17 amino acids. Here the CDR3 DNA reads TGTGCCAGCAGCTACGGACAGGTTGGAACTAAGGGAAACACCATATATTTT. Its protein product is CASSYGQVGTKGNTIYF.

The chain employs TRBV7-9 and TRBJ2-6, with 13 bases fitting TRBD2. This CDR3 has 19 residues. CDR1 is SEHNR and CDR2 is FQNEAQ in the germline V gene (reference sequence). With V trimmed by 1 base and J by 0 bases, 3 bases remained unmatched. The CDR3 DNA reads as TGTGCCAGCAGCTTAGTACTAGCGGGGGGGCCCTCTGGGGCCAACGTCCTGACTTTC. It yields the protein CASSLVLAGGPSGANVLTF.

V gene TRBV7-2 combines with J gene TRBJ2-1, with 9 bases matching TRBD2. CDR1 is SGHTA, CDR2 FQGNSA, per germline. This CDR3 has 16 residues. Trimming at V came to 5 bases and at J to 0 bases, leaving 5 bases not matched to a gene. CDR3 coding DNA: TGTGCCAGCAGCCGTCTAGCGGGGAGCTCCTACAATGAGCAGTTCTTC. It yields the protein CASSRLAGSSYNEQFF.

This sequence joins TRBV7-9 and TRBJ2-1, with 9 bases lining up with TRBD1. With V trimmed by 5 bases and J by 7 bases, 9 bases remained unmatched. From germline, CDR1 is SEHNR and CDR2 FQNEAQ (reference sequence). The CDR3 is 15 amino acids. The DNA of the CDR3 is TGTGCCAGCAGCATTGACGGGACAGGGATGAATGAGCAGTTCTTC. Encoded protein: CASSIDGTGMNEQFF.

This clone has more than one count but fewer than ten. The J gene is TRBJ2-5, the V gene TRBV11-1; the match to TRBD1 covers 7 bases. The CDR3 sequence is 17 residues long. V shed 5 bases, J shed 0 bases, and the junction held 12 bases outside the gene matches. CDR1 SGHAT and CDR2 FQDESV come from the germline V gene (reference sequence). The DNA for the CDR3 is TGTGCCAGCAGCCTCCGGGCGACAGGGTCTCACCAAGAGACCCAGTACTTC. It codes for CASSLRATGSHQETQYF.

This chain joins TRBV21-1 and TRBJ2-7; the table's D call of TRBD1 was not tested on the DNA. TRBV21-1 represents a pseudogene. The CDR3 extends over 21 amino acids. CDR3 nucleotides: TGTGCCAGCAGCAAGGGGACAACAGGGGGCGTCCCCTTCAATAGCTCCTACGAGCAGTACTTC. It encodes CASSKGTTGGVPFNSSYEQYF.

The V gene is TRBV28, the J gene TRBJ1-1, with 10 bases identical to TRBD1. Germline CDR1 reads MDHEN; CDR2 reads SYDVKM. The V gene end was trimmed by 7 bases and the J gene end by 4 bases; junction bases not matched to a gene: 9. The CDR3 contains 15 residues. CDR3 protein: CASTPGQGGGTEAFF. The CDR3 DNA reads TGTGCCAGCACCCCCGGACAGGGGGGGGGCACTGAAGCTTTCTTT.

The chain links TRBV2 to TRBJ1-2, with TRBD1 matching 7 bases. V was pared by 0 bases and J by 5 bases, with 6 bases of the junction left unmatched. This CDR3 has 15 residues. From germline, CDR1 is SNHLY and CDR2 FYNNEI. The CDR3 loop is CASSEARPGGYGYTF. CDR3 nucleotide sequence: TGTGCCAGCAGTGAAGCGCGTCCAGGGGGATATGGCTACACCTTC.

The chain has TRBV7-9 and TRBJ2-5; a possible D gene is TRBD2 (6 bases). V lost 4 bases, J lost 4 bases, and 19 bases lay in between. The CDR3 consists of 16 residues. Germline-derived CDR1 and CDR2 are SEHNR and FQNEAQ (reference sequence). Written as DNA, the CDR3 is TGTGCCAGCAGCTCGGTCGGAGGAGGGTTTCTAGAGACCCAGTACTTC. Translation: CASSSVGGGFLETQYF.

CDR3 DNA sequence: TGTGCCAGCAGTTTATATCTAGCGGGAGGGGGGACCTACGAGCAGTACTTC. Translated: CASSLYLAGGGTYEQYF. V is TRBV28 and J is TRBJ2-7; TRBD2 aligns across 12 bases. Germline CDR1 MDHEN, CDR2 SYDVKM. The CDR3 length is 17 residues. V dropped 1 base and J dropped 2; count of bases not matched to a gene: 6.

The chain employs TRBV28 and TRBJ2-7; TRBD2 matches at 9 bases. Germline CDR1 reads MDHEN; CDR2 reads SYDVKM. V was clipped by 6 bases and J by 7 bases; unmatched bases: 10. The CDR3 is made up of 14 amino acids. The CDR3 protein is CASSRGLAAGEQYF. CDR3 coding DNA: TGTGCCAGCAGCCGGGGACTAGCAGCGGGAGAGCAGTACTTC.

The genes are TRBV5-1 and TRBJ1-4, with D tentatively TRBD1 (6 bases). From germline, CDR1 is SGHRS and CDR2 YFSETQ. CDR3 length: 13 residues. V was trimmed by 4 bases and J by 5 bases, leaving 9 bases between them. The CDR3 reads CASSKGGNEKLFF. CDR3 DNA: TGCGCCAGCAGCAAGGGGGGGAATGAAAAACTGTTTTTT.

V usage is TRBV28 and J usage is TRBJ1-2; 7 bases match TRBD1. After removal of 4 bases from V and 6 bases from J, the junction contained 2 bases not matched to a gene. CDR1 and CDR2 from the germline V gene are MDHEN and SYDVKM. The CDR3 consists of 12 residues. CDR3 residues: CASSSTGNGYTF. The CDR3 DNA follows: TGTGCCAGCAGTTCGACAGGGAATGGCTACACCTTC.

V usage is TRBV5-1 and J usage is TRBJ1-1, with TRBD1 as a possible D gene (5 bases). This CDR3 is built from 15 residues. In germline, CDR1 is SGHRS, CDR2 YFSETQ. With 0 bases removed from V and 4 bases from J, the gap between germline ends came to 13 bases. CDR3 sequence reads: CASSLAQTGGTEAFF. The CDR3 DNA is TGCGCCAGCAGCTTGGCTCAAACAGGCGGCACTGAAGCTTTCTTT.

The chain recombines TRBV19 with TRBJ2-7, with D hard to call. This CDR3 is 13 amino acids long. CDR1 is LNHDA and CDR2 is SQIVND in the germline V gene (reference sequence). Trimming stripped 4 bases from V and 2 bases from J, with 9 bases between. The CDR3 DNA sequence: TGTGCCAGTAGTAGCCAGCGTACCTACGAGCAGTACTTC. Protein: CASSSQRTYEQYF.

The chain carries TRBV7-7 and TRBJ2-1; perhaps TRBD2 as D (6 bases). Trimming removed 4 bases at V and 6 bases at J, with 10 bases between. CDR1 SSHAT and CDR2 FNYEAQ come from the germline V gene (reference sequence). The CDR3 is 13 residues long. CDR3 region: CASSWGLLNEQFF. CDR3 bases: TGTGCCAGCAGCTGGGGACTCCTCAATGAGCAGTTCTTC. The whole variable domain, remainder taken from reference TRBV7-7 and TRBJ2-1, is GAGVSQSPRYKVTKRGQDVTLRCDPISSHATLYWYQQALGQGPEFLTYFNYEAQPDKSGLPSDRFSAERPEGSISTLTIQRTEQRDSAMYRCASSWGLLNEQFFGPGTRLTVL.